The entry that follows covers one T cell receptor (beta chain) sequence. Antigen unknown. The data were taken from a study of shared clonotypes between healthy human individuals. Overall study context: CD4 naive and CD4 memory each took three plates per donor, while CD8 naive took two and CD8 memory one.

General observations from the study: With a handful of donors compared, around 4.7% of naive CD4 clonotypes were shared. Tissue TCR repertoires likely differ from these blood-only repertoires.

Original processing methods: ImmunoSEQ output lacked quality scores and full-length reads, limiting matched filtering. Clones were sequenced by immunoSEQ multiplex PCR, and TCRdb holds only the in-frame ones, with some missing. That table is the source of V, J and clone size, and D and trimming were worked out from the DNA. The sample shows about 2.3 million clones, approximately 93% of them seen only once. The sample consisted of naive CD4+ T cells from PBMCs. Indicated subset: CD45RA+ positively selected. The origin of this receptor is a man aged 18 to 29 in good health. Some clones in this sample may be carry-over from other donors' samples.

The CDR3 loop is CASSFLSDNEQFF. For the CDR3, the DNA is TGTGCCAGCAGCTTTTTATCAGACAATGAGCAGTTCTTC. This sequence joins TRBV5-4 and TRBJ2-1; the D is unclear. Per the germline V gene, CDR1 is SGHNT and CDR2 is YYREEE (reference sequence). V lost 2 bases to trimming and J lost 5 bases, with 8 bases between them. The CDR3 extends over 13 amino acids.